These 27 T cell receptor beta chains were all obtained from the same sample, sequenced in a study of PD-1 blockade in classical Hodgkin lymphoma. TCRdb keeps only in-frame clones here, not all; method: immunoSEQ multiplex PCR. The repertoire includes about 64,000 clones, more than 90% of them detected once, and around 8% sits in the top ten. Time point described: cycle 4 day 1 (C4D1), after more than 5 weeks of nivolumab. Each patient experienced a relapse that followed autologous stem cell transplantation, and brentuximab vedotin exposure varied. Source: peripheral blood mononuclear cells (PBMCs), taken before the fourth cycle of nivolumab. The receptors were sampled from a human donor with classical Hodgkin lymphoma.

The chain combines TRBV7-9 with TRBJ2-1; 8 bases map to TRBD1. This CDR3 is built from 15 residues. The V segment lost 3 bases and the J segment 5 bases; nucleotides outside the gene matches: 6. Germline-derived CDR1 and CDR2 are SEHNR and FQNEAQ (reference sequence). In nucleotides, the CDR3 is TGTGCCAGCAGCTTGGACAGGGCTTTGGACAATGAGCAGTTCTTC. Translation: CASSLDRALDNEQFF.

The chain is built from TRBV5-1 and TRBJ2-3, with D hard to call. Between the trimmed V and J ends, which lost 1 base and 3 bases, there was a span of 6 bases. Per germline, CDR1 SGHRS and CDR2 YFSETQ. The CDR3 has 13 amino acids. The CDR3 sequence is CASSLTPTDTQYF. The CDR3 bases are TGCGCCAGCAGCTTGACCCCGACAGATACGCAGTATTTT. Supplemented by reference TRBV5-1 and TRBJ2-3, the full variable domain reads KAGVTQTPRYLIKTRGQQVTLSCSPISGHRSVSWYQQTPGQGLQFLFEYFSETQRNKGNFPGRFSGRQFSNSRSEMNVSTLELGDSALYLCASSLTPTDTQYFGPGTRLTVL.

The chain links TRBV9 to TRBJ1-2, with TRBD1 as a possible D gene (5 bases). V dropped 0 bases and J dropped 5 bases, with 11 bases sitting between them. The CDR3 totals 14 residues. Germline CDR1 is SGDLS and CDR2 is YYNGEE. The CDR3 DNA reads TGTGCCAGCAGCGTAGCGGGGGAGGGGTATGGCTACACCTTC. Amino acid sequence: CASSVAGEGYGYTF.

This chain joins TRBV28 and TRBJ2-7; maybe TRBD2 (6 bases). Germline lookup yields CDR1 MDHEN and CDR2 SYDVKM. Trimming cost V 7 bases and J 1 base, with 11 bases left between them. This CDR3 has 13 amino acids. CDR3 sequence: CASTSVQSYEQYF. CDR3 in DNA: TGTGCCAGCACTAGCGTCCAATCCTACGAGCAGTACTTC.

J is TRBJ2-5 and V is TRBV5-1; perhaps TRBD1 as D (5 bases). Germline CDR1 SGHRS, CDR2 YFSETQ. This CDR3 spans 15 amino acids. Trimming shortened V by 4 bases and J by 3 bases, and 16 bases separated the two germline ends. CDR3 in amino acids: CASSPRTDREETQYF. As DNA, the CDR3 is TGCGCCAGCAGCCCCCGCACTGACAGAGAAGAGACCCAGTACTTC.

The chain carries TRBV10-3 and TRBJ1-5; D is ambiguous. Trimming pared 5 bases from V and 3 bases from J, leaving 11 bases between. CDR3 length: 14 amino acids. The germline gives CDR1 ENHRY, CDR2 SYGVKD. The CDR3 region is CAISIAPDNQPQHF. CDR3 bases: TGTGCCATCAGTATCGCTCCAGACAATCAGCCCCAGCATTTT.

The chain is built from TRBV21-1 and TRBJ1-1; the D call of TRBD1 is as the table states it, not checked on the DNA. TRBV21-1 is assigned pseudogene status. This CDR3 comprises 19 residues. CDR3 sequence reads: CASSKFRKRGRSEATEAFF. The CDR3 bases are TGTGCCAGCAGCAAATTTAGAAAGAGGGGGCGCTCGGAGGCCACTGAAGCTTTCTTT.

V and J are TRBV9 and TRBJ2-2, with unresolved D. The CDR3 length is 14 residues. V gave up 0 bases and J gave up 3 bases, with 6 bases separating them. CDR1 and CDR2 (germline): SGDLS, YYNGEE. In nucleotides, the CDR3 is TGTGCCAGCAGCGTAGTTTTGGACACCGGGGAGCTGTTTTTT. Translating it yields CASSVVLDTGELFF.

The genes are TRBV4-1 and TRBJ2-2; D may be TRBD1 (5 bases). V lost 4 bases and J lost 4, with 16 bases in between. CDR3 length equals 16 residues. The germline V gene has CDR1 MGHRA and CDR2 YSYEKL. DNA for the CDR3: TGCGCCAGCAGCCGTGAGGTCAGGGATCGCACCGGGGAGCTGTTTTTT. The encoded protein is CASSREVRDRTGELFF.

The V gene is TRBV7-9, the J gene TRBJ2-7; D remains ambiguous. The CDR3 contains 11 residues. The V gene lost 10 bases and the J gene lost 4 bases, with 11 bases spanning the gap. Germline values: CDR1 SEHNR, CDR2 FQNEAQ (reference sequence). The CDR3 loop is CAIGSPYEQYF. Here the CDR3 DNA reads TGTGCCATCGGATCCCCTTACGAGCAGTACTTC.

The V call is TRBV5-4, the J call TRBJ2-7; the match to TRBD2 covers 8 bases. CDR1 and CDR2 (germline): SGHNT, YYREEE (reference sequence). V dropped 0 bases and J dropped 2; count of bases not matched to a gene: 1. The CDR3 runs to 14 residues. The CDR3: CASSLGGGTYEQYF. Written as DNA, the CDR3 is TGTGCCAGCAGCTTGGGCGGGGGGACCTACGAGCAGTACTTC.

The DNA of the CDR3 is TGTGCCAGCAGTTTATATAAGCTAGGAGGTTACAATGAGCAGTTCTTC. Protein sequence: CASSLYKLGGYNEQFF. The chain recombines TRBV28 with TRBJ2-1, with D possibly matching TRBD2 (5 bases). This CDR3 contains 16 residues. Germline-derived CDR1 and CDR2 are MDHEN and SYDVKM. Trimming removed 1 base at V and 4 bases at J, with 14 bases between.

The gene calls are TRBV19 and TRBJ2-1; 7 bases agree with TRBD2. V was clipped by 5 bases and J by 0 bases; unmatched bases: 7. This CDR3 region has 16 residues. Germline V gives CDR1 LNHDA, CDR2 SQIVND (reference sequence). CDR3 nucleotide sequence: TGTGCCAGTAGTCATAGCGGGCAGAGCTCCTACAATGAGCAGTTCTTC. It is translated as CASSHSGQSSYNEQFF.

This clone showed up just once. The gene calls are TRBV25-1 and TRBJ2-7; unclear D gene. CDR3 size: 14 residues. The germline gives CDR1 MGHDK, CDR2 SYGVNS. V was clipped by 1 base and J by 4 bases, with 11 bases between them. CDR3 region: CASSELGPTYEQYF. The CDR3 nucleotides read TGTGCCAGCAGTGAATTAGGTCCTACTTACGAGCAGTACTTC.

V gene TRBV7-9 combines with J gene TRBJ2-7; tentatively, D is TRBD1 (5 bases). Germline CDR1 SEHNR, CDR2 FQNEAQ (reference sequence). Trimming removed 2 bases from V and 3 bases from J, with 11 bases in between. The CDR3 sequence is 14 residues long. The CDR3 DNA reads TGTGCCAGCAGCTTATCACTCAGGGTCTACGAGCAGTACTTC. Encoded protein: CASSLSLRVYEQYF. The variable domain in full, completed from reference TRBV7-9 and TRBJ2-7, reads DTGVSQNPRHKITKRGQNVTFRCDPISEHNRLYWYRQTLGQGPEFLTYFQNEAQLEKSRLLSDRFSAERPKGSFSTLEIQRTEQGDSAMYLCASSLSLRVYEQYFGPGTRLTVT.

The chain has TRBV10-3 and TRBJ2-6, with D possibly TRBD1 on 6 matching bases. Per the germline V gene, CDR1 is ENHRY and CDR2 is SYGVKD. V lost 4 bases and J 2 bases, leaving 12 bases between the germline ends. The CDR3 loop spans 16 amino acids. CDR3 coding DNA: TGTGCCATCAGTGGAGGGGGTGTAGCTGGGGCCAACGTCCTGACTTTC. It translates to CAISGGGVAGANVLTF.

The chain joins TRBV9 to TRBJ2-2, with TRBD1 matching 9 bases. The CDR3 runs 17 residues. The V gene end was trimmed by 3 bases and the J gene end by 0 bases; junction bases not matched to a gene: 6. Germline V gene sequence: CDR1 SGDLS, CDR2 YYNGEE. The DNA of the CDR3 is TGTGCCAGCAGCGCCTCCGGGACAGGGCCGAACACCGGGGAGCTGTTTTTT. This translates into CASSASGTGPNTGELFF.

The chain links TRBV19 to TRBJ2-3, with 7 bases lining up with TRBD2. V was pared by 5 bases and J by 3 bases, with 8 bases of the junction left unmatched. Germline loops: CDR1 LNHDA, CDR2 SQIVND (reference sequence). CDR3 length: 15 residues. CDR3 DNA: TGTGCCAGTAGTCCCTATGGCGGGGGTACAGATACGCAGTATTTT. Residues: CASSPYGGGTDTQYF.

This clone was observed a single time. The chain recombines TRBV28 with TRBJ2-6; 7 bases line up with TRBD1. The CDR3 has 17 residues. The V segment lost 6 bases and the J segment 0 bases; nucleotides outside the gene matches: 8. Germline V gene sequence: CDR1 MDHEN, CDR2 SYDVKM. CDR3 in amino acids: CASRGTAMISGANVLTF. The CDR3 DNA reads TGTGCCAGCAGGGGGACAGCTATGATCTCTGGGGCCAACGTCCTGACTTTC. The variable domain in full, completed from reference TRBV28 and TRBJ2-6, reads DVKVTQSSRYLVKRTGEKVFLECVQDMDHENMFWYRQDPGLGLRLIYFSYDVKMKEKGDIPEGYSVSREKKERFSLILESASTNQTSMYLCASRGTAMISGANVLTFGAGSRLTVL.

V is TRBV15 and J is TRBJ2-2; D tentatively reads TRBD1 or TRBD2 (5 bases each). With 5 bases removed from V and 4 bases from J, the gap between germline ends came to 14 bases. Germline loops: CDR1 LNHNV, CDR2 YYDKDF (reference sequence). The CDR3 covers 15 residues. CDR3 in DNA: TGTGCCACCAGCCATGGGGACGGTTCCACCGGGGAGCTGTTTTTT. Encoded protein: CATSHGDGSTGELFF.

This clone was found once. The chain links TRBV7-8 to TRBJ2-7; 9 positions agree with TRBD2. The CDR3 covers 15 residues. Trimming cost V 3 bases and J 3 bases; bases outside gene matches: 6. Germline-derived CDR1 and CDR2 are SGHVS and FQNEAQ. The DNA for the CDR3 is TGTGCCAGCAGCTTGCGGGGGGGCGGGCTCTACGAGCAGTACTTC. Residues: CASSLRGGGLYEQYF.

This chain connects TRBV4-1 to TRBJ2-7; 10 positions match TRBD2. Trimming took 1 base from V and 5 from J; bases not matched to a gene: 8. The V gene's germline CDR1 is MGHRA and CDR2 YSYEKL. CDR3 length: 16 residues. The CDR3 sequence is CASSQGGASGSDEQYF. CDR3 DNA: TGCGCCAGCAGCCAAGGGGGTGCTAGCGGGAGCGACGAGCAGTACTTC.

V and J are TRBV21-1 and TRBJ1-6. TRBV21-1 is a pseudogene segment. The CDR3 runs to 17 residues. Here the CDR3 DNA reads TGTGCCAGCAGCCGTTGTTCGGGCCTGGGGGTGTTTTCACCCCTCCACTTT. Translated: CASSRCSGLGVFSPLHF.

The chain employs TRBV7-6 and TRBJ1-4; D gene unclear. CDR3 size: 13 residues. From germline, CDR1 is SGHVS and CDR2 FNYEAQ. The V gene lost 1 base and the J gene lost 8 bases, with 8 bases spanning the gap. CDR3 nucleotides: TGTGCCAGCAGCTTAGGCGGGCAAGAAAAACTGTTTTTT. It yields the protein CASSLGGQEKLFF.

This CDR3 is CSVYRTGIDTEAFF. The CDR3 nucleotides read TGCAGCGTTTACCGGACAGGGATAGACACTGAAGCTTTCTTT. The chain recombines TRBV29-1 with TRBJ1-1; TRBD1 matches 8 bases. Germline V gives CDR1 SQVTM, CDR2 ANQGSEA. The junction had 8 bases not matched to a gene; V was cut back by 5 bases and J by 3 bases. There are 14 residues in the CDR3.

V is TRBV10-2 and J is TRBJ2-7; D unresolved. The CDR3 contains 15 residues. The germline V gene has CDR1 WSHSY and CDR2 SAAADI. V dropped 6 bases and J dropped 0 bases, with 15 bases sitting between them. As DNA, the CDR3 is TGCGCCAGCAGAGCCATACACAGTATCTCCTACGAGCAGTACTTC. Protein product: CASRAIHSISYEQYF.

The chain recombines TRBV2 with TRBJ1-1; 7 bases are a match to TRBD1. V lost 10 bases, J lost 5 bases, and 10 bases stayed unmatched. Germline values: CDR1 SNHLY, CDR2 FYNNEI. The CDR3 runs to 13 residues. The CDR3 region is CAKTYRDRTEAFF. DNA of the CDR3: TGTGCCAAAACATACAGGGACAGAACTGAAGCTTTCTTT.